Presented here are 9 T cell receptor beta chains from one specimen sequenced in a study of shared clonotypes between healthy human individuals. Using immunoSEQ multiplex PCR, the repertoire was profiled, and TCRdb retains in-frame clones only, with some absent. The sample carries 2.3 million or so clones, more than 85% recorded once. Sequenced input: naive CD4+ T cells from PBMCs. This sample's subset: CD45RA+ positively selected. The receptor source for this set is a man younger than 30 in good health. Some clones in this sample may be carry-over from other donors' samples.

The J gene is TRBJ2-1, the V gene TRBV10-3, with D uncertain. The V gene's germline CDR1 is ENHRY and CDR2 SYGVKD. The CDR3 totals 13 residues. Trimming stripped 3 bases from V and 5 bases from J, with 8 bases between. The CDR3 loop is CAISEGGNNEQFF. The CDR3 DNA reads as TGTGCCATCAGTGAAGGCGGAAACAATGAGCAGTTCTTC.

This clone was found once. This chain links TRBV11-2 with TRBJ2-2; no clear D gene. Trimming took 4 bases from V and 1 from J, leaving 16 bases between them. Germline CDR1 and CDR2: SGHAT and FQNNGV. CDR3 length: 17 residues. In DNA, the CDR3 is TGTGCCAGCAGCTCCGCGCCTCTAGAGAAGAACACCGGGGAGCTGTTTTTT. Amino acid sequence: CASSSAPLEKNTGELFF. The entire variable domain, with the rest obtained from reference TRBV11-2 and TRBJ2-2, is as follows: EAGVAQSPRYKIIEKRQSVAFWCNPISGHATLYWYQQILGQGPKLLIQFQNNGVVDDSQLPKDRFSAERLKGVDSTLKIQPAKLEDSAVYLCASSSAPLEKNTGELFFGEGSRLTVL.

The rearrangement links TRBV11-3 to TRBJ2-5; 8 nucleotides agree with TRBD1. CDR3 length: 16 residues. Trimming took 5 bases from V and 3 from J; bases not matched to a gene: 11. Germline V gene sequence: CDR1 SGHNT, CDR2 YENEEA. In DNA, the CDR3 is TGTGCCAGCAGCCCCAATCGACAGGGGAGAGAAGAGACCCAGTACTTC. Its protein product is CASSPNRQGREETQYF.

J is TRBJ2-7 and V is TRBV5-4, with TRBD1 matching 9 bases. With V trimmed by 6 bases and J by 6 bases, 13 bases remained unmatched. The CDR3 consists of 15 residues. Germline CDR1 reads SGHNT; CDR2 reads YYREEE (reference sequence). The CDR3 DNA follows: TGTGCCAGCAAGGGGGGACAGGGACATCTCTTCGAGCAGTACTTC. Protein: CASKGGQGHLFEQYF.

The rearrangement links TRBV5-6 to TRBJ1-3, with D uncertain. Trimming shortened V by 0 bases and J by 1 base, and 8 bases separated the two germline ends. Germline CDR1 SGHDT, CDR2 YYEEEE. The CDR3 extends over 15 amino acids. CDR3 amino acids: CASSLGWVSGNTIYF. The CDR3 DNA is TGTGCCAGCAGCTTGGGATGGGTGTCTGGAAACACCATATATTTT.

A remark on this clone: Other DNA sequences of this sample code for an identical CDR3. V is TRBV7-9 and J is TRBJ2-5; 12 bases agree with TRBD1. Trimming removed 0 bases from V and 4 bases from J; junction bases left unmatched: 3. Germline CDR1 and CDR2: SEHNR and FQNEAQ (reference sequence). CDR3 length: 16 amino acids. The CDR3 bases are TGTGCCAGCAGCTTAGCCCGGGACAGGGGGCGAGAGACCCAGTACTTC. It encodes CASSLARDRGRETQYF.

The sample holds one count of this clone. The chain has TRBV7-2 and TRBJ2-5; weak D call: TRBD1 (5 bases). V was clipped by 4 bases and J by 9 bases, with 9 bases between them. This CDR3 has 11 amino acids. Looked up from germline, CDR1 is SGHTA and CDR2 is FQGNSA. DNA of the CDR3: TGTGCCAGCAGCTCCCTAGGGGCCCAGTACTTC. Amino acids: CASSSLGAQYF.

The chain carries TRBV7-6 and TRBJ2-7; a weak D match, TRBD1 (7 bases). Germline lookup yields CDR1 SGHVS and CDR2 FNYEAQ. V was cut by 3 bases and J by 3 bases, with 30 bases left in between. CDR3 length: 20 amino acids. The CDR3 loop reads CASSFTPAPGGRGSSYEQYF. The CDR3 coding sequence is TGTGCCAGCAGCTTTACCCCCGCACCCGGGGGCAGGGGGTCCAGCTACGAGCAGTACTTC.

Turning to this clone: The sample contains more than one DNA sequence encoding this CDR3. J is TRBJ1-5 and V is TRBV10-3; perhaps TRBD1 as D (6 bases). V gave up 0 bases and J gave up 2 bases, with 8 bases separating them. The CDR3 is 15 residues long. Germline CDR1 reads ENHRY; CDR2 reads SYGVKD. Written as DNA, the CDR3 is TGTGCCATCAGTGAGTCGGCAGGGGGCAATCAGCCCCAGCATTTT. Protein product: CAISESAGGNQPQHF.